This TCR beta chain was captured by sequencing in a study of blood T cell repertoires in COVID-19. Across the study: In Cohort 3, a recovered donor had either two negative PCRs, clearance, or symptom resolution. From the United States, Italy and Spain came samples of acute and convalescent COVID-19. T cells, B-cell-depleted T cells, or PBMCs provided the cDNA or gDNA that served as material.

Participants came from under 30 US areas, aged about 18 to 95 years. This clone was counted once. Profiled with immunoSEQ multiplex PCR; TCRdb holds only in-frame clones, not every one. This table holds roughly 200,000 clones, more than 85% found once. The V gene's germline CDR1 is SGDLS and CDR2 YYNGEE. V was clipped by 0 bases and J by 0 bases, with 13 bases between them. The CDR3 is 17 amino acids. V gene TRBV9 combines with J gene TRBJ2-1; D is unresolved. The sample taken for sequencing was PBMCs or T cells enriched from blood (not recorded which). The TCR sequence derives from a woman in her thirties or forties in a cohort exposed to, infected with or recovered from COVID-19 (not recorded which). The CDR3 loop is CASSVGGSMSSYNEQFF. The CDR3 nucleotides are TGTGCCAGCAGCGTAGGCGGATCAATGAGCTCCTACAATGAGCAGTTCTTC.